The 14 T cell receptor beta chains below all came from one sample that was sequenced in a study of cytomegalovirus exposure and HLA in healthy donors. Primers included in the PCR were 60 Vbeta and 13 Jbeta primers. This table comes from immunoSEQ multiplex PCR, and its TCRdb copy is limited to in-frame clones, with some not included. The sample lists 200,000 to 250,000 clones, around 80% occurring once. Sequencing input: PBMCs. Receptors originate from a woman in her thirties or forties in good health and CMV-seronegative.

The chain joins TRBV7-3 to TRBJ2-2; D might be TRBD2 (7 bases). Looked up from germline, CDR1 is SGHTA and CDR2 is FQGTGA. Between the trimmed V and J ends, which lost 5 bases and 1 base, there was a span of 17 bases. The CDR3 is 17 residues long. The CDR3 protein is CASSLRGGTGNTGELFF. CDR3 bases: TGTGCCAGCAGCCTAAGGGGGGGAACTGGGAACACCGGGGAGCTGTTTTTT.

This clone was counted a single time. V and J are TRBV5-4 and TRBJ2-1, with D possibly being TRBD1 (6 bases). V was trimmed by 3 bases and J by 5 bases, leaving 12 bases between them. CDR1 and CDR2 from the germline V gene are SGHNT and YYREEE (reference sequence). This CDR3 has 14 residues. The chain's CDR3 is CASSWMDSHNEQFF. As DNA, the CDR3 is TGTGCCAGCAGCTGGATGGACAGCCACAATGAGCAGTTCTTC. The whole variable domain, filled in from reference TRBV5-4 and TRBJ2-1, reads ETGVTQSPTHLIKTRGQQVTLRCSSQSGHNTVSWYQQALGQGPQFIFQYYREEENGRGNFPPRFSGLQFPNYSSELNVNALELDDSALYLCASSWMDSHNEQFFGPGTRLTVL.

There are a few counts of this clone. This chain uses TRBV6-5 with TRBJ1-1; TRBD1 aligns across 9 bases. The CDR3 has 13 amino acids. The trim removed 4 bases at V and 7 bases at J, leaving 4 bases unmatched. CDR1 is MNHEY, CDR2 SVGAGI, per germline. The CDR3: CASSSGQGIEAFF. CDR3 DNA: TGTGCCAGCAGTTCCGGACAGGGGATTGAAGCTTTCTTT.

The chain carries TRBV29-1 and TRBJ2-2; 7 nucleotides match TRBD1. Germline CDR1 is SQVTM and CDR2 is ANQGSEA. CDR3 length equals 13 residues. The trim removed 7 bases at V and 3 bases at J, leaving 5 bases unmatched. The CDR3 DNA follows: TGCAGCGGTAGACAGGGTCACACCGGGGAGCTGTTTTTT. This sequence encodes CSGRQGHTGELFF.

J is TRBJ2-4 and V is TRBV6-1; D is unclear. The ends were cut back, 1 base at V and 9 bases at J, with 7 bases in the middle. The CDR3 sequence is 12 residues long. CDR1 and CDR2 from the germline V gene are MNHNS and SASEGT. This CDR3 reads CASSEVTVIQYF. In DNA, the CDR3 is TGTGCCAGCAGTGAAGTGACTGTCATTCAGTACTTC.

V is TRBV11-2 and J is TRBJ2-7; a possible D gene is TRBD1 (6 bases). Germline-derived CDR1 and CDR2 are SGHAT and FQNNGV. The V and J ends lost 0 bases and 2 bases respectively, with 11 bases between them. The length of the CDR3 is 15 residues. DNA for the CDR3: TGTGCCAGCAGCTTAGACCAAGGACAGCCCTACGAGCAGTACTTC. This encodes CASSLDQGQPYEQYF.

This clone was found many times. V gene TRBV19 combines with J gene TRBJ2-3, with D perhaps TRBD2 (5 bases). The V end lost 4 bases, the J end lost 0 bases, and 8 bases lay between the germline ends. Germline V CDR1 and CDR2: LNHDA, SQIVND (reference sequence). This CDR3 is 14 amino acids long. The CDR3 protein is CASSKRQSTDTQYF. CDR3 sequence (DNA): TGTGCCAGTAGTAAGCGGCAGAGCACAGATACGCAGTATTTT.

The rearrangement uses TRBV11-2 and TRBJ2-5, with 8 bases that match TRBD1. The ends lost 4 bases at V and 4 bases at J; junction bases unmatched: 2. The CDR3 consists of 13 residues. Germline lookup yields CDR1 SGHAT and CDR2 FQNNGV. The CDR3 loop is CASSSGQVETQYF. Written as DNA, the CDR3 is TGTGCCAGCAGCTCGGGACAGGTAGAGACCCAGTACTTC.

This sequence joins TRBV29-1 and TRBJ1-1, with D uncertain. CDR3 length: 10 amino acids. The germline gives CDR1 SQVTM, CDR2 ANQGSEA. The V gene lost 7 bases and the J gene lost 11 bases, with 14 bases spanning the gap. CDR3 DNA: TGCAGCGCCATAACCAGTATTGCTTTCTTT. This translates into CSAITSIAFF.

This clone was found a few times. J is TRBJ2-3 and V is TRBV9, with TRBD1 matching over 9 bases. The V segment lost 3 bases and the J segment 7 bases; nucleotides outside the gene matches: 12. CDR1 and CDR2 from the germline V gene are SGDLS and YYNGEE. This CDR3 has 16 amino acids. The CDR3 DNA sequence: TGTGCCAGCAGCGACCTCCTGGGGACAGGGACATATACGCAGTATTTT. This codes for CASSDLLGTGTYTQYF.

The rearrangement links TRBV11-2 to TRBJ2-7, with a weak D call TRBD1 (6 bases). Trimming removed 4 bases at V and 6 bases at J, with 16 bases between. The CDR3 totals 14 residues. The germline CDR1 and CDR2 sequences are SGHAT and FQNNGV. The CDR3 loop is CASSWGTPIGEQYF. CDR3 sequence (DNA): TGTGCCAGCAGCTGGGGGACACCGATTGGCGAGCAGTACTTC.

The rearrangement uses TRBV5-5 and TRBJ1-5; TRBD1 is a possible D gene (6 bases). Trimming removed 4 bases at V and 5 bases at J, with 13 bases between. The V gene's germline CDR1 is SGHKS and CDR2 YYEKEE (reference sequence). The CDR3 spans 14 residues. The CDR3 DNA follows: TGTGCCAGCAGCCCCAGGGGTCTGGATCAGCCCCAGCATTTT. Encoded protein: CASSPRGLDQPQHF.

The chain uses TRBV6-6 and TRBJ2-3; D possibly corresponds to TRBD2 (5 bases). Germline lookup yields CDR1 MNHNY and CDR2 SVGAGI (reference sequence). CDR3 length: 16 residues. The V end lost 2 bases, the J end lost 4 bases, and 16 bases lay between the germline ends. CDR3 sequence reads: CASSYAGLPHADTQYF. The CDR3 DNA reads TGTGCCAGCAGTTACGCGGGCTTACCCCACGCAGATACGCAGTATTTT.

Only one count was recorded for this clone. The gene calls are TRBV28 and TRBJ2-3, with a weak D call TRBD2 (5 bases). Germline-derived CDR1 and CDR2 are MDHEN and SYDVKM. V lost 2 bases, J lost 0 bases, and 18 bases lay in between. The CDR3 contains 18 residues. CDR3 nucleotide sequence: TGTGCCAGCAGTTTACGAGGGATTGCCCTAACTAGCACAGATACGCAGTATTTT. Translating gives CASSLRGIALTSTDTQYF.